One and the same sample provided the 9 T cell receptor beta chains below, sequenced in a study of T cell changes during pregnancy in multiple sclerosis. Only in-frame clones appear in the TCRdb table, and some are missing; sequencing was by immunoSEQ multiplex PCR. Here the sample spans under 70,000 clones, around 90% being singletons. The sequenced sample was CD4+ T cells from peripheral blood mononuclear cells, obtained after pregnancy. The receptors were sampled from a female donor with multiple sclerosis, enrolled in a pregnancy study.

The rearrangement joins TRBV19 to TRBJ2-3, with 8 positions matching TRBD2. In germline, CDR1 is LNHDA, CDR2 SQIVND (reference sequence). J lost 4 bases, V lost 5 bases, and 11 bases had no gene match. The CDR3 totals 16 residues. The CDR3 region has the DNA TGTGCCAGTAGTTATGGCGGGGGGAGGCTCCCAGATACGCAGTATTTT. Encoded protein: CASSYGGGRLPDTQYF. Variable domain in full (rest from reference TRBV19 and TRBJ2-3): DGGITQSPKYLFRKEGQNVTLSCEQNLNHDAMYWYRQDPGQGLRLIYYSQIVNDFQKGDIAEGYSVSREKKESFPLTVTSAQKNPTAFYLCASSYGGGRLPDTQYFGPGTRLTVL.

The CDR3 nucleotides read TGTGCCAGCAGACCGACAGGGGCTCCCTATGGCTACACCTTC. Its translation: CASRPTGAPYGYTF. This chain joins TRBV5-4 and TRBJ1-2; 8 nucleotides match TRBD1. The ends lost 5 bases at V and 4 bases at J; junction bases unmatched: 7. The CDR3 runs to 14 residues. The germline gives CDR1 SGHNT, CDR2 YYREEE (reference sequence). The full variable domain, its missing parts supplied by reference TRBV5-4 and TRBJ1-2, is ETGVTQSPTHLIKTRGQQVTLRCSSQSGHNTVSWYQQALGQGPQFIFQYYREEENGRGNFPPRFSGLQFPNYSSELNVNALELDDSALYLCASRPTGAPYGYTFGSGTRLTVV.

This clone was observed a handful of times. The chain couples TRBV18 to TRBJ2-7, with D maybe TRBD2 (5 bases). The germline gives CDR1 KGHSH, CDR2 LQKENI. V lost 3 bases and J 1 base, leaving 19 bases between the germline ends. The CDR3 has 17 residues. CDR3 in amino acids: CASSPLARGRISYEQYF. The DNA for the CDR3 is TGTGCCAGCTCACCCCTCGCAAGAGGGCGGATTTCCTACGAGCAGTACTTC.

The chain carries TRBV4-2 and TRBJ2-6, with D unclear. Trimming took off 0 bases at V and 2 bases at J, with 11 bases between the two ends. Germline V gives CDR1 LGHNA, CDR2 YNFKEQ. This CDR3 has 17 residues. This chain's CDR3 is CASSQESGEAGANVLTF. CDR3 bases: TGTGCCAGCAGCCAAGAAAGTGGCGAGGCTGGGGCCAACGTCCTGACTTTC.

The chain employs TRBV2 and TRBJ1-6; 10 positions agree with TRBD1. V shed 3 bases, J shed 8 bases, and the junction held 4 bases outside the gene matches. Germline V gives CDR1 SNHLY, CDR2 FYNNEI. This CDR3 spans 15 amino acids. As DNA, the CDR3 is TGTGCCAGCAGTGAGGGACAGGGGCGTTATTCACCCCTCCACTTT. It yields the protein CASSEGQGRYSPLHF.

The chain employs TRBV9 and TRBJ2-5; TRBD2 is a possible D gene (7 bases). CDR3 length equals 16 residues. Between the trimmed V and J ends, which lost 4 bases and 2 bases, there was a span of 18 bases. Germline CDR1 SGDLS, CDR2 YYNGEE. CDR3: CASSPLFGGHQETQYF. CDR3 in DNA: TGTGCCAGCAGCCCCCTGTTCGGGGGGCATCAAGAGACCCAGTACTTC.

The rearrangement uses TRBV2 and TRBJ2-3, with D possibly matching TRBD1 (6 bases). CDR1 is SNHLY, CDR2 FYNNEI, per germline. The CDR3 runs to 13 residues. V was cut by 9 bases and J by 6 bases, with 16 bases left in between. This CDR3 is CARSGTNRDTQYF. The CDR3 DNA follows: TGTGCCAGATCCGGGACAAACCGGGATACGCAGTATTTT.

This rearrangement joins TRBV5-1 to TRBJ2-7; 11 nucleotides match TRBD2. This CDR3 is built from 15 residues. V shed 5 bases, J shed 3 bases, and the junction held 7 bases outside the gene matches. Looked up from germline, CDR1 is SGHRS and CDR2 is YFSETQ. CDR3: CASRRLAGGRYEQYF. The CDR3 DNA reads TGCGCCAGCAGGCGTCTAGCGGGAGGTCGCTACGAGCAGTACTTC.

The CDR3 coding sequence is TGTGCCATCAGGGTGACGGGCGGGAGCGGCTACACCTTC. Its protein is CAIRVTGGSGYTF. The chain is built from TRBV10-3 and TRBJ1-2; unclear D gene. The CDR3 extends over 13 amino acids. The V end lost 6 bases, the J end lost 8 bases, and 16 bases lay between the germline ends. Germline V gene lookup returns CDR1 ENHRY and CDR2 SYGVKD.